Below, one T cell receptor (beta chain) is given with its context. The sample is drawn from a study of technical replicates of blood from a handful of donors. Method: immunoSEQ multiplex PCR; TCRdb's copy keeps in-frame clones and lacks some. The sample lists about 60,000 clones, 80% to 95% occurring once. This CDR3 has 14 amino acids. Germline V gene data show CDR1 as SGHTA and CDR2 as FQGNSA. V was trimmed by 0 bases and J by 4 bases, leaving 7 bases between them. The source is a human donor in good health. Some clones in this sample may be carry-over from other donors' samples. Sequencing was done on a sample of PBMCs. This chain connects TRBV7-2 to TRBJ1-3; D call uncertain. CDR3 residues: CASSLAGEGNTIYF. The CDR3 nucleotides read TGTGCCAGCAGCTTAGCCGGAGAGGGAAACACCATATATTTT.